These T cell receptor beta chains were read from a single sample in a study of blood T cell repertoires in COVID-19. Libraries were prepared by immunoSEQ multiplex PCR; TCRdb keeps only in-frame clonotypes and omits some of them. Among a few hundred thousand clones listed, about 87% were seen once. The sequenced sample consisted of PBMCs or T cells enriched from blood (not recorded which). The source of these receptors is a woman aged 45 to 65 who had recovered from COVID-19. Both conserved end residues are part of each CDR3.

v_call,j_call,cdr3_aa
TRBV27,TRBJ2-1,CASTHRVAGVGNEQFF
TRBV5-4,TRBJ1-1,CASSLGSGRNGAEAFF
TRBV6-2/TRBV6-3,TRBJ1-2,CASSGRSSGYTF
TRBV6-1,TRBJ2-1,CASSDLGLAGADSQFF
TRBV2,TRBJ1-4,CASSGHYATNEKLFF
TRBV21-1,TRBJ2-3,CASSKAPTSTDTQYF
TRBV18,TRBJ1-2,CASSPRTGDGNYGYTF
TRBV7-2,TRBJ2-1,CASSLRGLAGVGVYNEQFF
TRBV27,TRBJ2-5,CASSPWDRSETQYF
TRBV11-2,TRBJ1-2,CASGLGPGTGNYGYTF
TRBV9,TRBJ2-1,CASSVEPSGSYNEQFF
TRBV7-2,TRBJ2-7,CASSSLAGGWYEQYF
TRBV10-3,TRBJ2-1,CAISESQGGTNEQFF
TRBV7-8,TRBJ2-5,CASSSSHETQYF
TRBV9,TRBJ2-2,CASSVVSGQVGELFF
TRBV4-1,TRBJ2-7,CASSQVIRDYSFYEQYF
TRBV19,TRBJ1-5,CASSTFGEQPQHF
TRBV29-1,TRBJ2-6,CSVITGTPSSGANVLTF
TRBV5-1,TRBJ2-7,CASSLGRDRSTYEQYF
TRBV29-1,TRBJ1-2,CSAHGGGTRTLF
TRBV11-3,TRBJ1-2,CASSLEDRDNYGYTF
TRBV5-1,TRBJ1-2,CASRVAVNYGYTF
TRBV13,TRBJ1-2,CASSLSRAYGYTF
TRBV28,TRBJ1-2,CASSFVQSPYGYTF
TRBV7-9,TRBJ2-5,CASSLGPAGNQETQYF
TRBV18,TRBJ2-5,CASSPAGETQYF
TRBV7-8,TRBJ2-3,CASSLRLLAESTDTQYF
TRBV6-2/TRBV6-3,TRBJ1-5,CASSNGGPQHF
TRBV5-6,TRBJ2-7,CASSLVGTSGRYEQYF
TRBV6-2/TRBV6-3,TRBJ2-2,CASSYKAGDGELFF
TRBV20-1,TRBJ1-3,CSASSTGQGDSGNTIYF
TRBV7-2,TRBJ2-3,CASSLYAGGLTDTQYF
TRBV10-3,TRBJ2-1,CAIRDTSSNEQFF
TRBV19,TRBJ2-2,CASTRLAGAGELFF
TRBV12-3/TRBV12-4,TRBJ1-1,CASSLGRAVGAFF
TRBV6-6,TRBJ1-4,CASRGGEKLFF
TRBV7-2,TRBJ2-3,CASSFRHADTQYF
TRBV7-9,TRBJ2-2,CASTQGANTGELFF
TRBV7-2,TRBJ2-4,CASSSRAGQGGIQYF
TRBV27,TRBJ2-7,CASPKPHEQYF
TRBV5-4,TRBJ2-2,CASSWAGGTGELFF
TRBV28,TRBJ1-1,CASSFGQVMNTEAFF
TRBV18,TRBJ2-3,CASSPPLYRELGTDTQYF
TRBV7-8,TRBJ1-1,CASSLVGGSRNTEAFF
TRBV11-2,TRBJ2-1,CASSSGLSYNEQFF
TRBV4-3,TRBJ2-3,CASSQEYPNPTSGSADTQYF